This paragraph covers one T cell receptor (beta chain) sequence. Antigen specificity is unknown. Germline CDR1 SQVTM, CDR2 ANQGSEA. The CDR3 covers 13 residues. V gave up 5 bases and J gave up 2 bases, with 12 bases separating them. TCRdb processed the reads anew with MiXCR; each CDR3 protein has one entry. The sample records 750,000 to 900,000 distinct CDR3 sequences, about 28% being singletons. This entry comes from a study of T cell repertoires in cytomegalovirus infection. Overall study: The study used recently identified HLA-C-restricted and well-studied HLA-B-restricted CMV epitopes. In public TCR beta signatures, there were indications of both CMV infection and matching HLA type.

The study, taken as a whole, reports: Public TCR beta family frequency separated CMV-and-HLA carriers, including in an independent cohort. Dominant in the ex vivo response were TCR beta clonotypes restricted by HLA-C and specific for CMV.

V usage is TRBV29-1 and J usage is TRBJ1-2; D is undetermined. The TCR was taken from a human donor in good health (CMV status not recorded). Some clones in this sample may be carry-over from other donors' samples. Here the sequenced sample was cultured CD8+ T cells from PBMCs, taken from culture after CMV antigen stimulation. CDR3 in amino acids: CSVPDPGNYGYTF. DNA of the CDR3: TGCAGCGTTCCCGACCCGGGGAACTATGGCTACACCTTC.